Below, 23 T cell receptor beta chains from the same sample are listed, as sequenced in a study of CD8+ T cells in alopecia areata. The sequencing template was cDNA reverse transcribed from extracted RNA. Libraries were prepared by immunoSEQ multiplex PCR; TCRdb keeps only in-frame clonotypes and omits some of them. The table records hundreds of thousands of clones, roughly two fifths of them present only once. The treatment was: oral pan-JAK inhibitor, 5-10 mg twice daily. This specimen consisted of CD4+ T cells sorted from blood, obtained between weeks 30 and 35, from a patient treated with tofacitinib. Source of these receptors: a human donor with alopecia areata.

V gene TRBV29-1 combines with J gene TRBJ1-2; D ambiguous. The CDR3 is made up of 10 amino acids. Germline V gene lookup returns CDR1 SQVTM and CDR2 ANQGSEA. The V end was cut by 4 bases, the J end by 6 bases, with 6 bases between. The CDR3 region has the DNA TGCAGCGTTGCCGAGAATGGCTACACCTTC. Its protein product is CSVAENGYTF.

The chain uses TRBV19 and TRBJ1-1; D not resolved. This CDR3 is 13 amino acids long. Germline CDR1 reads LNHDA; CDR2 reads SQIVND (reference sequence). V shed 5 bases and J shed 0 bases, with 7 bases lying between them. CDR3 residues: CASSLSVNTEAFF. The CDR3 DNA is TGTGCCAGTAGTCTGTCAGTGAACACTGAAGCTTTCTTT.

The genes are TRBV4-2 and TRBJ1-6; TRBD1 is a possible D gene (5 bases). Trimming left V 0 bases short and J 6 bases short, with 9 bases between. CDR1 LGHNA and CDR2 YNFKEQ come from the germline V gene. This CDR3 is built from 15 residues. The CDR3 is CASSQDWTPNSPLHF. The CDR3 DNA follows: TGTGCCAGCAGCCAAGATTGGACACCTAATTCACCCCTCCACTTT.

V gene TRBV5-1 combines with J gene TRBJ2-1, with D possibly being TRBD2 (6 bases). CDR3 size: 16 residues. Trimming removed 1 base at V and 2 bases at J, with 13 bases between. In germline, CDR1 is SGHRS, CDR2 YFSETQ. The CDR3 protein is CASSLTLAAPYNEQFF. CDR3 nucleotides: TGCGCCAGCAGCTTGACCTTAGCGGCCCCCTACAATGAGCAGTTCTTC. Full variable domain (outside the CDR3, taken from reference TRBV5-1 and TRBJ2-1): KAGVTQTPRYLIKTRGQQVTLSCSPISGHRSVSWYQQTPGQGLQFLFEYFSETQRNKGNFPGRFSGRQFSNSRSEMNVSTLELGDSALYLCASSLTLAAPYNEQFFGPGTRLTVL.

This clone was counted only a few times. The chain is built from TRBV30 and TRBJ2-5, with D hard to call. The DNA end is a closer match to TRBJ2-7, so the J assignment may be wrong. Germline V gene data show CDR1 as GTSNPN and CDR2 as SVGIG (reference sequence). The CDR3 sequence is 11 residues long. In nucleotides, the CDR3 is TGTGCCTGGGGCAGGTACTACGAGCAGTACTTC. Translation gives CAWGRYYEQYF.

This chain uses TRBV5-1 with TRBJ2-3; TRBD2 matches 8 bases. This CDR3 region has 16 residues. Germline CDR1 and CDR2: SGHRS and YFSETQ. V shed 0 bases, J shed 2 bases, and the junction held 5 bases outside the gene matches. The CDR3 coding sequence is TGCGCCAGCAGCTTGGGTAATAGCGGGGTCACAGATACGCAGTATTTT. Translating it yields CASSLGNSGVTDTQYF.

This clone was seen only a few times. This chain connects TRBV29-1 to TRBJ2-3; no reliable D call. The CDR3 totals 13 residues. V lost 3 bases and J 1 base, leaving 8 bases between the germline ends. CDR1 is SQVTM and CDR2 is ANQGSEA in the germline V gene. The CDR3 region is CSVDQQRTDTQYF. The CDR3 DNA is TGCAGCGTTGATCAGCAGCGCACAGATACGCAGTATTTT.

This clone was observed a few times. The chain couples TRBV2 to TRBJ2-3; D is possibly TRBD2 (6 bases). CDR1 is SNHLY and CDR2 is FYNNEI in the germline V gene. V shed 3 bases and J shed 1 base, with 11 bases lying between them. The CDR3 contains 15 residues. The CDR3 coding sequence is TGTGCCAGCAGTGAGGACTATGGGGGCACAGATACGCAGTATTTT. This encodes CASSEDYGGTDTQYF.

J is TRBJ2-5 and V is TRBV7-9; tentatively, D is TRBD2 (6 bases). Per the germline V gene, CDR1 is SEHNR and CDR2 is FQNEAQ (reference sequence). The CDR3 contains 15 residues. The V gene lost 5 bases and the J gene lost 4 bases, with 17 bases spanning the gap. Written as DNA, the CDR3 is TGTGCCAGCAGCGTACCGGGACTTCGAACAGAGACCCAGTACTTC. It translates to CASSVPGLRTETQYF.

V and J are TRBV7-2 and TRBJ1-1, with D perhaps TRBD1 (5 bases). There are 15 residues in the CDR3. Germline CDR1 is SGHTA and CDR2 is FQGNSA. The V gene lost 1 base and the J gene lost 5 bases, with 14 bases spanning the gap. The CDR3 nucleotides are TGTGCCAGCAGCTTAGTTGGAGGGGCGCGTACTGAAGCTTTCTTT. It translates to CASSLVGGARTEAFF.

Only a few counts were recorded for this clone. This sequence joins TRBV2 and TRBJ2-1, with a weak D call TRBD1 (6 bases). CDR1 SNHLY and CDR2 FYNNEI come from the germline V gene. V dropped 6 bases and J dropped 2 bases, with 14 bases sitting between them. This CDR3 region has 15 residues. The CDR3 nucleotides are TGTGCCAGCAGGCGTGAACAGGGCACCTACAATGAGCAGTTCTTC. Amino acid sequence: CASRREQGTYNEQFF.

In its sample, this clone was seen a few times. This sequence joins TRBV29-1 and TRBJ2-7, with TRBD1 identical over 9 bases. Trimming cost V 4 bases and J 0 bases; bases outside gene matches: 1. The CDR3 is 13 residues long. Germline CDR1 reads SQVTM; CDR2 reads ANQGSEA. CDR3 amino acids: CSVGTGASYEQYF. The CDR3 bases are TGCAGCGTTGGGACAGGGGCCTCCTACGAGCAGTACTTC.

V and J are TRBV2 and TRBJ2-1, with 14 bases lining up with TRBD2. This CDR3 is 15 amino acids long. V lost 5 bases and J lost 7; bases outside the gene matches: 4. Germline lookup yields CDR1 SNHLY and CDR2 FYNNEI. Here the CDR3 reads CASSIGTSGSNEQFF. The CDR3 nucleotides read TGTGCCAGCAGTATAGGGACTAGCGGGAGTAATGAGCAGTTCTTC.

The gene calls are TRBV6-5 and TRBJ2-2; possible D gene TRBD1, 5 bases. Germline V lookup: CDR1 MNHEY, CDR2 SVGAGI. The CDR3 is made up of 12 amino acids. V lost 10 bases and J 5 bases, leaving 11 bases between the germline ends. Here the CDR3 reads CAISRGTGELFF. CDR3 sequence (DNA): TGTGCCATATCAAGGGGAACCGGGGAGCTGTTTTTT.

The chain is built from TRBV7-9 and TRBJ2-3; D call uncertain. CDR1 is SEHNR and CDR2 is FQNEAQ in the germline V gene (reference sequence). This CDR3 region has 14 residues. V shed 4 bases and J shed 1 base, with 9 bases lying between them. Here the CDR3 DNA reads TGTGCCAGCAGCTCCTTTCAGGGCACAGATACGCAGTATTTT. As protein: CASSSFQGTDTQYF. The full variable domain, in which reference TRBV7-9 and TRBJ2-3 provide the parts outside the CDR3, is DTGVSQNPRHKITKRGQNVTFRCDPISEHNRLYWYRQTLGQGPEFLTYFQNEAQLEKSRLLSDRFSAERPKGSFSTLEIQRTEQGDSAMYLCASSSFQGTDTQYFGPGTRLTVL.

This clone was seen a handful of times. This chain connects TRBV30 to TRBJ2-6; TRBD2 agrees at 13 bases. CDR3 length equals 19 residues. Germline CDR1 and CDR2: GTSNPN and SVGIG (reference sequence). V shed 3 bases and J 4 bases; nucleotides not matched to a gene: 12. In DNA form, the CDR3 reads TGTGCCTGGAGCCTATGGGGACTAGCGGGGTTCTCCGGGGCCAACGTCCTGACTTTC. Its translation: CAWSLWGLAGFSGANVLTF.

This chain links TRBV7-8 with TRBJ2-3; D is undetermined. Germline V gene lookup returns CDR1 SGHVS and CDR2 FQNEAQ. This CDR3 spans 14 amino acids. The germline V and J ends were trimmed by 6 bases and 5 bases, with 15 bases remaining between them. CDR3 region: CASSSVMPGDTQYF. Written as DNA, the CDR3 is TGTGCCAGCAGTTCAGTCATGCCGGGAGATACGCAGTATTTT.

The gene calls are TRBV14 and TRBJ2-7; D is unresolved. Trimming removed 3 bases from V and 0 bases from J, with 9 bases in between. This CDR3 has 14 residues. CDR1 and CDR2 from the germline V gene are SGHDN and FVKESK. The CDR3 nucleotides are TGTGCCAGCAGCCAGAACCAGAACTCCTACGAGCAGTACTTC. Its protein product is CASSQNQNSYEQYF.

CDR3 bases: TGTGCCTGGGCCGCGGGCTATGGCTACACCTTC. This translates into CAWAAGYGYTF. The V call is TRBV30, the J call TRBJ1-2; D ambiguous. CDR1 and CDR2 from the germline V gene are GTSNPN and SVGIG (reference sequence). The CDR3 covers 11 residues. Trimming pared 5 bases from V and 4 bases from J, leaving 8 bases between.

The genes are TRBV5-1 and TRBJ2-1; D possibly matches TRBD1 or TRBD2 (5 bases each). Trimming removed 4 bases from V and 5 bases from J, with 13 bases in between. The V gene's germline CDR1 is SGHRS and CDR2 YFSETQ. The CDR3 length is 14 residues. CDR3 nucleotides: TGCGCCAGCAGCACTCCCGGGACCCACAATGAGCAGTTCTTC. It codes for CASSTPGTHNEQFF. Complete variable domain (other parts from reference TRBV5-1 and TRBJ2-1): KAGVTQTPRYLIKTRGQQVTLSCSPISGHRSVSWYQQTPGQGLQFLFEYFSETQRNKGNFPGRFSGRQFSNSRSEMNVSTLELGDSALYLCASSTPGTHNEQFFGPGTRLTVL.

V gene TRBV29-1 combines with J gene TRBJ2-7; D is uncertain. V gave up 7 bases and J gave up 0 bases, with 16 bases separating them. Germline V gene data show CDR1 as SQVTM and CDR2 as ANQGSEA. The CDR3 has 14 residues. The CDR3 sequence: CSAARSLSSYEQYF. The CDR3 nucleotides are TGCAGCGCTGCCAGGTCCCTGAGCTCCTACGAGCAGTACTTC.

This clone showed up just a few times. The V gene is TRBV11-2, the J gene TRBJ1-4; TRBD1 matches at 7 bases. V dropped 6 bases and J dropped 5; count of bases not matched to a gene: 3. The germline V gene has CDR1 SGHAT and CDR2 FQNNGV. This CDR3 region has 13 residues. The CDR3 region is CASRVTGNEKLFF. The DNA for the CDR3 is TGTGCCAGCAGGGTGACAGGGAATGAAAAACTGTTTTTT.

This chain joins TRBV7-9 and TRBJ2-2, with 7 bases lining up with TRBD1. CDR1 SEHNR and CDR2 FQNEAQ come from the germline V gene (reference sequence). Losses at the gene ends were 5 bases for V and 4 bases for J; bases not matched to a gene: 16. The CDR3 consists of 18 residues. The CDR3 sequence: CASSLRPNRGQPTGELFF. The CDR3 nucleotides are TGTGCCAGCAGCCTCCGACCGAATCGGGGACAGCCCACCGGGGAGCTGTTTTTT.